This T cell receptor beta chain emerged from a study of beta chain features in type 1 diabetes. Whole-study results and caveats: Within each of all four CD4+ subsets, Type 1 diabetes patients had TCRB CDR3s that were moderately but significantly shorter.

All of the isolated RNA was reverse transcribed, so expressed TCRB transcripts were sequenced. The protocol was immunoSEQ multiplex PCR, while the TCRdb copy is restricted to in-frame clones and leaves out a portion. This table holds 600,000 to 750,000 clones, 9.5% to 15% found once. This clone was counted only a few times. Its antigen is still unknown. Unmatched junction bases numbered 6, after V lost 2 bases and J lost 2 bases. The CDR3 totals 15 residues. CDR1 is MNHNY, CDR2 SVGAGI, per germline (reference sequence). The sequenced material came from naive CD4+ T cells from blood. The chain is built from TRBV6-6 and TRBJ2-7; 7 bases are a match to TRBD1. This sequence originates from a man in his thirties or forties with type 1 diabetes. The chain's CDR3 is CASSYLSTGAYEQYF. The CDR3 coding sequence is TGTGCCAGCAGTTACCTGTCCACAGGGGCCTACGAGCAGTACTTC.